The sequence of this T cell receptor (beta chain) was determined in a study of human T cells and chemical hapten exposure. Overall study context: An approximately 2 cm by approximately 2 cm inner upper arm patch received 2% DPC for sensitization. Across samples, TCR yields varied, mostly owing to small differences in pooled library volumes.

This clonotype was recorded many times. TCRdb used MiXCR to reprocess the RACE reads, holding one entry per CDR3 protein. Altogether 90,000 to 110,000 distinct CDR3 sequences are present, less than 10% being singletons, with the ten largest covering around 3%. The time point: patch test 2, 6 weeks after DPC sensitization. Stated treatment: therapeutic diphenylcyclopropenone sensitization with weekly scalp DPC. The length of the CDR3 is 14 residues. The V end was cut by 2 bases, the J end by 6 bases, with 11 bases between. Germline-derived CDR1 and CDR2 are SGHRS and YFSETQ. The sequences come from whole blood, collected in connection with sensitization to the hapten diphenylcyclopropenone (DPC). V and J are TRBV5-1 and TRBJ1-4; D is ambiguous. This receptor was identified in a woman in her thirties or forties with alopecia areata. Some clones in this sample may be carry-over from other donors' samples. CDR3 loop: CASSLGIPDEKLFF. Written as DNA, the CDR3 is TGCGCCAGCAGCTTAGGTATCCCTGATGAAAAACTGTTTTTT.